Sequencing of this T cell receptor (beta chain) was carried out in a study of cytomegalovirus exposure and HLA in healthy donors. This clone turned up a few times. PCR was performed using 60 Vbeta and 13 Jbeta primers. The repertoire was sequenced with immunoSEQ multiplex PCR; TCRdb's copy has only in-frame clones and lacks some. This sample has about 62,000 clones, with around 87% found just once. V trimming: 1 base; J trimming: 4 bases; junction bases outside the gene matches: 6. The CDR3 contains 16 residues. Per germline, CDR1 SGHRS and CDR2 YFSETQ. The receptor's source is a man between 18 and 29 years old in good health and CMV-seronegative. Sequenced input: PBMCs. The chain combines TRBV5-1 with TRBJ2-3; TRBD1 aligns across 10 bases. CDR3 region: CASSLTGTGAADTQYF. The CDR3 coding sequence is TGCGCCAGCAGCTTGACCGGGACAGGGGCAGCAGATACGCAGTATTTT. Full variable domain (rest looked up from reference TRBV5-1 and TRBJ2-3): KAGVTQTPRYLIKTRGQQVTLSCSPISGHRSVSWYQQTPGQGLQFLFEYFSETQRNKGNFPGRFSGRQFSNSRSEMNVSTLELGDSALYLCASSLTGTGAADTQYFGPGTRLTVL.